Below, 14 T cell receptor beta chains from the same sample are listed, as sequenced in a study of T-cell reconstitution after alpha-beta-depleted transplantation in children. The authors prepared the TCRbeta library with unique molecular identifiers. TCRdb used MiXCR to reprocess the PCR reads, holding one entry per CDR3 protein. The sample records about 610,000 distinct CDR3 sequences, 10% being singletons. This specimen consisted of PBMCs from the stem cell graft donor, obtained from the stem cell graft. These receptors all come from a human donor who donated a stem cell graft to a child with acute myeloid leukemia.

Many counts were recorded for this clonotype. The chain carries TRBV27 and TRBJ2-3; a possible D gene is TRBD1 (6 bases). V was cut by 4 bases and J by 4 bases, with 12 bases left in between. Per germline, CDR1 MNHEY and CDR2 SMNVEV (reference sequence). The CDR3 sequence is 14 residues long. Here the CDR3 DNA reads TGTGCCAGCAGTTGGGCGGCAGGGGCAGATACGCAGTATTTT. It encodes CASSWAAGADTQYF.

The table lists this clonotype with many counts. This chain links TRBV7-2 with TRBJ2-7, with 10 bases that match TRBD2. Looked up from germline, CDR1 is SGHTA and CDR2 is FQGNSA. The CDR3 sequence is 16 residues long. The V segment lost 5 bases and the J segment 5 bases; nucleotides outside the gene matches: 12. The CDR3 region is CASSRREREGLHEQYF. Here the CDR3 DNA reads TGTGCCAGCAGCCGTAGGGAGCGGGAGGGCCTCCACGAGCAGTACTTC. Filled out from reference TRBV7-2 and TRBJ2-7, the complete variable domain reads GAGVSQSPSNKVTEKGKDVELRCDPISGHTALYWYRQSLGQGLEFLIYFQGNSAPDKSGLPSDRFSAERTGGSVSTLTIQRTQQEDSAVYLCASSRREREGLHEQYFGPGTRLTVT.

In its sample, this clonotype was seen many times. The rearrangement links TRBV7-2 to TRBJ2-7, with 8 bases matching TRBD2. J was trimmed by 5 bases and V by 5 bases; bases with no gene match: 11. The CDR3 sequence is 15 residues long. Germline CDR1 is SGHTA and CDR2 is FQGNSA. CDR3 in DNA: TGTGCCAGCAGCCCGCGGGGCGGGAGGTACAACGAGCAGTACTTC. Protein: CASSPRGGRYNEQYF.

This clonotype occurred many times. This chain connects TRBV20-1 to TRBJ2-7; D possibly corresponds to TRBD2 (6 bases). Germline CDR1 reads DFQATT; CDR2 reads SNEGSKA (reference sequence). The CDR3 spans 14 residues. V lost 3 bases, J lost 4 bases, and 16 bases lay in between. For the CDR3, the DNA is TGCAGTGCTAGGGCGGGGCGGACCGGGTACGAGCAGTACTTC. This encodes CSARAGRTGYEQYF.

This clonotype was recorded a few times. The CDR3 region has the DNA TGTGCCAGCAGCCCACCTCCCGGGGGTTACAATCAGCCCCAGCATTTT. It encodes CASSPPPGGYNQPQHF. The chain carries TRBV12-3 or TRBV12-4 and TRBJ1-5; D perhaps matches TRBD1 (5 bases). CDR3 length: 16 amino acids. V was shortened by 6 bases and J by 3 bases, with 18 bases between the two germline ends.

This clonotype was seen many times. The rearrangement links TRBV20-1 to TRBJ2-5; D uncertain. The CDR3 has 14 amino acids. Trimming cost V 0 bases and J 0 bases, with 8 bases left between them. Germline lookup yields CDR1 DFQATT and CDR2 SNEGSKA (reference sequence). The CDR3 is CSARDILYQETQYF. CDR3 in DNA: TGCAGTGCTAGAGATATACTCTACCAAGAGACCCAGTACTTC.

This clonotype was found many times. For the CDR3, the DNA is TGCAGCGTTGAAGGCTTAAGACAGGGGGAGACCCAGTACTTC. This encodes CSVEGLRQGETQYF. This chain uses TRBV29-1 with TRBJ2-5, with TRBD1 matching 8 bases. The CDR3 runs to 14 residues. V lost 1 base, J lost 5 bases, and 6 bases stayed unmatched. Germline loops: CDR1 SQVTM, CDR2 ANQGSEA. The full variable domain, with the rest looked up from reference TRBV29-1 and TRBJ2-5, is SAVISQKPSRDICQRGTSLTIQCQVDSQVTMMFWYRQQPGQSLTLIATANQGSEATYESGFVIDKFPISRPNLTFSTLTVSNMSPEDSSIYLCSVEGLRQGETQYFGPGTRLLVL.

The chain has TRBV27 and TRBJ1-1; 11 positions agree with TRBD1. V was clipped by 5 bases and J by 10 bases; unmatched bases: 15. The germline gives CDR1 MNHEY, CDR2 SMNVEV (reference sequence). The CDR3 covers 16 residues. The CDR3 reads CASSKDRGRSGPGAFF. The CDR3 DNA is TGTGCCAGCAGTAAGGACAGGGGGCGGAGTGGGCCGGGAGCTTTCTTT.

This chain links TRBV20-1 with TRBJ2-5, with 12 bases aligning to TRBD2. The V segment lost 3 bases and the J segment 5 bases; nucleotides outside the gene matches: 13. Germline V CDR1 and CDR2: DFQATT, SNEGSKA (reference sequence). This CDR3 is built from 17 residues. CDR3 DNA sequence: TGCAGTGCTAGTCTGGCTAGCGGGAGGGGACGGTATGAGACCCAGTACTTC. It yields the protein CSASLASGRGRYETQYF.

The gene calls are TRBV29-1 and TRBJ2-2; 10 nucleotides agree with TRBD2. Trimming cost V 6 bases and J 5 bases; bases outside gene matches: 6. The CDR3 loop spans 14 amino acids. Germline lookup yields CDR1 SQVTM and CDR2 ANQGSEA. DNA of the CDR3: TGCAGCGTGTCCCCGGGACTAGCGACCGGGGAGCTGTTTTTT. Its translation: CSVSPGLATGELFF.

The CDR3 DNA reads as TGTGCCACCAGCAGAGTAGATAATGAGCAGTTCTTC. Translated: CATSRVDNEQFF. The chain links TRBV15 to TRBJ2-1; D remains ambiguous. The V gene's germline CDR1 is LNHNV and CDR2 YYDKDF (reference sequence). The CDR3 runs 12 residues. Trimming pared 1 base from V and 7 bases from J, leaving 5 bases between.

The chain recombines TRBV12-3 or TRBV12-4 with TRBJ2-4, with 7 bases fitting TRBD2. There are 14 residues in the CDR3. J gave up 0 bases and V 6 bases, and 2 bases lay outside the gene matches. The CDR3 DNA reads as TGTGCCAGCAGGGCTAGCGGAGCCAAAAACATTCAGTACTTC. Its protein product is CASRASGAKNIQYF.

The chain has TRBV20-1 and TRBJ2-3; D remains unclear. V lost 3 bases and J lost 1, with 11 bases in between. Germline V lookup: CDR1 DFQATT, CDR2 SNEGSKA (reference sequence). This CDR3 spans 14 amino acids. The CDR3 region is CSASPLSGTDTQYF. CDR3 in DNA: TGCAGTGCTAGCCCCCTTTCCGGCACAGATACGCAGTATTTT.

This clonotype has just a few counts. This chain uses TRBV12-3 or TRBV12-4 with TRBJ2-3, with a weak D call TRBD1 (6 bases). This CDR3 has 14 amino acids. V was cut by 6 bases and J by 2 bases, with 12 bases left in between. CDR3 coding DNA: TGTGCCAGCAGGGTTGACAGGACCACAGATACGCAGTATTTT. This sequence encodes CASRVDRTTDTQYF.